The clone carrying this TCR beta chain was detected once. Its antigen is unidentified. This sample is drawn from a study of T cell responses to AZD1222 COVID-19 vaccine. Study context: Samples with a second dose at about 4 or about 12 weeks were pooled together. Whole-study results and caveats: An increase in Spike-specific TCR breadth and depth was observed after two AZD1222 doses. Clonal diversity was possibly underestimated; the donors were predominantly white British and more often female. Sampled repertoires all dated from after the peak T cell response.

The table came from immunoSEQ multiplex PCR; TCRdb's copy has only in-frame clones and leaves some out. The repertoire includes some 61,000 clones, roughly nine tenths of them detected once, and around 16% sits in the top ten. This CDR3 is 14 amino acids long. The germline V gene has CDR1 KGHSH and CDR2 LQKENI. V shed 3 bases and J shed 0 bases, with 7 bases lying between them. The genes are TRBV18 and TRBJ2-3; a weak D match, TRBD1 (6 bases). The receptor comes from an adult in good health. Source: peripheral blood, taken on day 0 of AZD1222 vaccination. In DNA, the CDR3 is TGTGCCAGCTCACCTGGACAGAGCACAGATACGCAGTATTTT. Residues: CASSPGQSTDTQYF.